Reported below is one T cell receptor beta chain. Sequencing targeted TCR beta in blood CD8+ and CD4+ T cells. This record belongs to a study of CD8 T cells in Susac syndrome. RNA amounts of roughly 0.5 to 1 ug underwent reverse transcription with random hexamers. Amplification of TCR beta CDR3 was carried out by immunoSEQ multiplex PCR, which covered 54 Vbeta and 13 Jbeta segments. TCRdb called the immunoSEQ multiplex PCR reads again in MiXCR, with one record for every CDR3 protein. The data contain roughly 130,000 distinct CDR3 sequences, over 90% of them singletons. The CDR3 consists of 12 residues. Germline V gives CDR1 LGHDT, CDR2 YNNKEL (reference sequence). The ends were cut back, 8 bases at V and 7 bases at J, with 12 bases in the middle.

Sequenced: CD4+ T cells from PBMCs. The V call is TRBV3-1, the J call TRBJ2-1; a weak D match, TRBD2 (5 bases). The receptor was derived from a human donor in good health. CDR3 DNA sequence: TGTGCCAGCCGGGATTCGCATAATGAGCAGTTCTTC. Translation gives CASRDSHNEQFF.